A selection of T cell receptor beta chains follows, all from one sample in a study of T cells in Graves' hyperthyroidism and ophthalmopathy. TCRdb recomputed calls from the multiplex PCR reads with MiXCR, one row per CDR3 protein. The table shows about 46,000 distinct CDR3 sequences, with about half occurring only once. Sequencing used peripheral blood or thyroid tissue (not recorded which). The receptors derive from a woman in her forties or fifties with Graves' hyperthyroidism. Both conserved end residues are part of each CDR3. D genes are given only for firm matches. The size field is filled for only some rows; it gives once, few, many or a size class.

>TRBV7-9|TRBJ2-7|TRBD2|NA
CASSVTSGSGYEQYF
TGTGCCAGCAGCGTGACTAGCGGGAGTGGCTACGAGCAGTACTTC
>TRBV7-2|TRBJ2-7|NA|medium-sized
CASSLARNYEQYF
TGTGCCAGCAGCTTAGCTCGGAACTACGAGCAGTACTTC
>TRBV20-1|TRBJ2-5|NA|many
CSASTPVMVQETQYF
TGCAGTGCTAGCACCCCTGTGATGGTCCAAGAGACCCAGTACTTC
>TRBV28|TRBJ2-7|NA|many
CASRGDPYEQYF
TGTGCCTCGCGGGGCGACCCCTACGAGCAGTACTTC
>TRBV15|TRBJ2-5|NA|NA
CATSRDRAGEQETQYF
TGTGCCACCAGCAGAGATAGGGCAGGGGAGCAAGAGACCCAGTACTTC
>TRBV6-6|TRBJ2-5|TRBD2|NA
CASSYSGRGGPEETQYF
TGTGCCAGCAGTTACTCCGGTAGGGGAGGGCCGGAAGAGACCCAGTACTTC
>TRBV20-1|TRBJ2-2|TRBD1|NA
CSARDRGAGELFF
TGCAGTGCTAGGGACAGGGGTGCCGGGGAGCTGTTTTTT
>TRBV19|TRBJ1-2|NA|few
CASSMQRDDYTF
TGTGCCAGTAGTATGCAGAGGGACGACTACACCTTC
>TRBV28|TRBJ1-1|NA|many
CASSRTGSGTEAFF
TGTGCCAGCAGTAGAACAGGGTCGGGCACTGAAGCTTTCTTT
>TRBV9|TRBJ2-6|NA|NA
CASGQNRANVLTF
TGTGCCAGCGGCCAGAACCGGGCCAACGTCCTGACTTTC